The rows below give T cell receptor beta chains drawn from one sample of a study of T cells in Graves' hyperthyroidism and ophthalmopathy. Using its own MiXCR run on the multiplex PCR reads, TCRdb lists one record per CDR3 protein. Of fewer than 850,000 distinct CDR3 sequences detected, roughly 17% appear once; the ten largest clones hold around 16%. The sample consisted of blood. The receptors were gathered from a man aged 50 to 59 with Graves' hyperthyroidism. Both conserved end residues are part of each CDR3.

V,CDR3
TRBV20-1,CSARDAGTSGYEQYF
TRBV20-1,CSARTEGYEQYF
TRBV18,CASSPKGRDYEQYF
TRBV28,CASSPPLRALSYNEQFF
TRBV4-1,CASSQPGTTNEKLFF
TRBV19,CASSIGDGSNQPQHF
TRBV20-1,CSAGFGTEAFF
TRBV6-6,CASSYRGLAETDTQYF
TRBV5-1,CASSLGLAEGDTQYF
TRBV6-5,CASSYAEGYQETQYF
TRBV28,CASSLTGLWAFF
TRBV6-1,CASSLASGRAVGEQFF
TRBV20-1,CSARDLAFYNEQFF
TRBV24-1,CATSLSGYGYTF